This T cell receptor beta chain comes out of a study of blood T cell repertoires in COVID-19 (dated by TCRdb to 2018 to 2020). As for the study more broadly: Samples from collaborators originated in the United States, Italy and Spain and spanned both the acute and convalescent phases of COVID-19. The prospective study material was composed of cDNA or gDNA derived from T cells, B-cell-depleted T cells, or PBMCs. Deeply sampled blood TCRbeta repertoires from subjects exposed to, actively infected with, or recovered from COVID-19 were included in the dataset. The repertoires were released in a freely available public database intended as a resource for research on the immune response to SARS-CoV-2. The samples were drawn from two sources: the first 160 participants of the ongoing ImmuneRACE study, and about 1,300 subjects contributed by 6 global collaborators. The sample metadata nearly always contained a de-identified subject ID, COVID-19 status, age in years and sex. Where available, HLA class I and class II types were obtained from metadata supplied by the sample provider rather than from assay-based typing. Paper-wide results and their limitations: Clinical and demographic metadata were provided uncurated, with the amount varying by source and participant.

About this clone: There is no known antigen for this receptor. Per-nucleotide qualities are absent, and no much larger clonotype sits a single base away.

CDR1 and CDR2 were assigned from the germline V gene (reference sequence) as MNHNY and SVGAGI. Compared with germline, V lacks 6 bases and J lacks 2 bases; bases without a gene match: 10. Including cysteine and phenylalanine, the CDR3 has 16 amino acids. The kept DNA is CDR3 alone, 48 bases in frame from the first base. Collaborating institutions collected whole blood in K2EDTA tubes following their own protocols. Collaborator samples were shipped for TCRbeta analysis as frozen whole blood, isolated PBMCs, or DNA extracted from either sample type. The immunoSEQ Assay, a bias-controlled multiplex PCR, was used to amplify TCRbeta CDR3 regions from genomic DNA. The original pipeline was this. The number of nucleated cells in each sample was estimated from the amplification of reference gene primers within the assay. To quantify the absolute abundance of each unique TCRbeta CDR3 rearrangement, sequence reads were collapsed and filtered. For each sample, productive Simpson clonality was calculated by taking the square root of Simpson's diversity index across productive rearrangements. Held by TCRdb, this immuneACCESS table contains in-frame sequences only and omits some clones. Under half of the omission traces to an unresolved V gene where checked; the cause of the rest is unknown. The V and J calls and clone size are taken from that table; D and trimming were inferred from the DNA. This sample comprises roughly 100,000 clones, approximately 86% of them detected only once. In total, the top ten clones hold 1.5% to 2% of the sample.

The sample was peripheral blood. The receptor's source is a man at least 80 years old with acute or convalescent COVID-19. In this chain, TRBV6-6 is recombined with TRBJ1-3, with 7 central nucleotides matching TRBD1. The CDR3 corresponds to CASSLRQGQTGNTIYF. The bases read TGTGCCAGCAGCCTTCGACAGGGACAGACTGGAAACACCATATATTTT.